The rows below give T cell receptor beta chains drawn from one sample of a study of molecular identifiers for immune sequencing clone quantification. Each CDR3 protein is one row after TCRdb ran MiXCR on the PCR reads. The table shows 600,000 to 650,000 distinct CDR3 sequences, with roughly 21% occurring only once. The sequencing input was naive CD8+ T cells from blood, with Jurkat cell RNA spiked in. Receptors were obtained from a human donor in good health. Some libraries in this study had Jurkat cell RNA spiked in. The CDR3 runs from the conserved cysteine through the conserved F or W. D genes are given only for firm matches. The size field is filled for only some rows; it gives once, few, many or a size class.

>TRBV9|.|TRBJ2-3|.
TGTGCCAGCAGCGTAGAGGGGGACTTCAAAGATACGCAGTATTTT
CASSVEGDFKDTQYF
>TRBV19|many|TRBJ1-5|.
TGTGCCAGTAGTATGTTACAATATAGCAATCAGCCCCAGCATTTT
CASSMLQYSNQPQHF
>TRBV7-8|few|TRBJ2-1|.
TGTGCCAGCAGCCCACCCAGGGACAATGAGCAGTTCTTC
CASSPPRDNEQFF
>TRBV6-6|few|TRBJ2-7|.
TGTGCCAGCAGTTACTCAAGACTAGAGCAGTACTTC
CASSYSRLEQYF
>TRBV7-9|many|TRBJ2-3|.
TGTGCCACCTCGCCGGCAGGGGGGACAGATACGCAGTATTTT
CATSPAGGTDTQYF
>TRBV6-6|few|TRBJ1-5|.
TGTGCCAGCAGTTACTTGGGGCACAATCAGCCCCAGCATTTT
CASSYLGHNQPQHF
>TRBV4-3|few|TRBJ1-1|.
TGCGCCAGCAGCCAAGGGTCAGGGACTTACACTGAAGCTTTCTTT
CASSQGSGTYTEAFF
>TRBV20-1|many|TRBJ2-3|.
TGCAGTGCTAGAGTTATGACTTCCACAGATACGCAGTATTTT
CSARVMTSTDTQYF
>TRBV29-1|many|TRBJ2-3|.
TGCAGCGTTGAGGGTTTAAACACAGATACGCAGTATTTT
CSVEGLNTDTQYF
>TRBV9|few|TRBJ1-3|.
TGTGCCAGCAGCGGGTATCCCGAAGGGGGAAACACCATATATTTT
CASSGYPEGGNTIYF
>TRBV3-1|.|TRBJ2-1|TRBD2
TGTGCCAGCGGCCCCGATGGGACTAGCGGGTTTAATGAGCAGTTCTTC
CASGPDGTSGFNEQFF
>TRBV6-5|many|TRBJ1-5|.
TGTGCCAGCAGTCGTGGACAGCTCAATCAGCCCCAGCATTTT
CASSRGQLNQPQHF
>TRBV12-3/TRBV12-4|few|TRBJ2-3|TRBD1
TGTGCCAGCAGCCTCGACAGGGATCACACAGATACGCAGTATTTT
CASSLDRDHTDTQYF
>TRBV5-6|.|TRBJ1-5|.
TGTGCCAGCAGCTTGTCGGATAGCAATCATCCCCAGCATTTT
CASSLSDSNHPQHF
>TRBV27|.|TRBJ2-2|TRBD2
TGTGCCAGCACCTCCGGGCTAGCGGCGACCGGGGAGCTGTTTTTT
CASTSGLAATGELFF
>TRBV13|many|TRBJ2-4|.
TGTGCCAGCAGCCCGACGCAGGGTCCCAAAAACATTCAGTACTTC
CASSPTQGPKNIQYF
>TRBV14|many|TRBJ2-7|TRBD1
TGTGCCAGCAGCCAAGATCGTTTCGGGACAGGGGGCAACGAGCAGTACTTC
CASSQDRFGTGGNEQYF
>TRBV2|many|TRBJ2-5|.
TGTGCCAGCAGTCACACGTGGGACACCCAAGAGACCCAGTACTTC
CASSHTWDTQETQYF
>TRBV29-1|many|TRBJ2-2|TRBD2
TGCAGCGTTGCGGGAGCGGGAGGGAACACCGGGGAGCTGTTTTTT
CSVAGAGGNTGELFF
>TRBV29-1|many|TRBJ2-3|.
TGCAGCGTTGAAGTCTCAGAACCTAGCACAGATACGCAGTATTTT
CSVEVSEPSTDTQYF